This TCR beta chain was profiled in a study of T cells after yellow fever vaccination. Germline CDR1 MGHRA, CDR2 YSYEKL. The CDR3 covers 11 residues. V shed 6 bases and J shed 10 bases, with 9 bases lying between them. A single count supports this clonotype. One entry per CDR3 protein results from TCRdb running MiXCR on the 5' RACE reads. This sample has 450,000 to 600,000 distinct CDR3 sequences; around 16% occur once, and the top ten carry roughly 17%. V and J are TRBV4-1 and TRBJ2-2; the D is unclear. This receptor was obtained from a man aged 18 to 29 who received the YFV17D yellow fever vaccine. Sequencing used PBMCs, obtained around 5 days after the first yellow fever vaccination. CDR3 sequence reads: CASSSSLELFF. The CDR3 DNA is TGCGCCAGCAGTTCTAGTCTGGAGCTGTTTTTT.